One sample yielded the 13 T cell receptor beta chains listed below, sequenced in a study of blood T cells in healthy people across ages. The authors ran a second PCR of roughly 6 to 12 cycles using a sample-barcoded 5' primer and a J-beta primer mix. TCRdb reprocessed the 5' RACE reads with MiXCR, giving one entry per CDR3 protein. The data contain about 580,000 distinct CDR3 sequences, less than 60% of them singletons. Material for sequencing was blood. Every receptor here comes from a man at least 80 years old in good health.

The chain is built from TRBV6-1 and TRBJ2-3; 11 bases line up with TRBD2. In germline, CDR1 is MNHNS, CDR2 SASEGT. This CDR3 has 15 residues. Unmatched junction bases numbered 8, after V lost 8 bases and J lost 4 bases. The CDR3 region is CASPGLAGGADTQYF. In nucleotides, the CDR3 is TGTGCCAGCCCCGGGCTAGCGGGGGGAGCAGATACGCAGTATTTT.

The chain has TRBV15 and TRBJ2-3, with D possibly matching TRBD1 (5 bases). Deletions cut 8 bases from V and 4 bases from J, with 13 bases between. Per germline, CDR1 LNHNV and CDR2 YYDKDF (reference sequence). The CDR3 spans 13 residues. The CDR3 reads CATARAPPDTQYF. The CDR3 coding sequence is TGTGCCACCGCCAGGGCCCCCCCAGATACGCAGTATTTT.

V usage is TRBV4-1 and J usage is TRBJ2-2, with no clear D. V lost 0 bases and J 3 bases, leaving 2 bases between the germline ends. CDR3 size: 13 residues. From germline, CDR1 is MGHRA and CDR2 YSYEKL. CDR3 DNA sequence: TGCGCCAGCAGCCAAGAGTACACCGGGGAGCTGTTTTTT. Its translation: CASSQEYTGELFF.

This clonotype showed up just a few times. The chain joins TRBV7-8 to TRBJ2-1, with D unclear. CDR1 and CDR2 from the germline V gene are SGHVS and FQNEAQ. With 8 bases removed from V and 10 bases from J, the gap between germline ends came to 6 bases. The CDR3 has 9 amino acids. CDR3 sequence (DNA): TGTGCCAGCGGCTCCGAGCAGTTCTTC. This sequence encodes CASGSEQFF. The full variable domain, rest sourced from reference TRBV7-8 and TRBJ2-1, is GAGVSQSPRYKVAKRGQDVALRCDPISGHVSLFWYQQALGQGPEFLTYFQNEAQLDKSGLPSDRFFAERPEGSVSTLKIQRTQQEDSAVYLCASGSEQFFGPGTRLTVL.

The table lists this clonotype with many counts. This chain connects TRBV29-1 to TRBJ2-7; 8 positions agree with TRBD1. V lost 6 bases and J lost 2; bases outside the gene matches: 9. Germline V lookup: CDR1 SQVTM, CDR2 ANQGSEA. This CDR3 is 14 amino acids long. DNA of the CDR3: TGCAGCGTAACGGACAGGGTAACCACCTACGAGCAGTACTTC. Protein product: CSVTDRVTTYEQYF.

The V call is TRBV28, the J call TRBJ2-1; 12 bases map to TRBD1. The V and J ends lost 5 bases and 9 bases, in that order; junction bases with no gene match: 8. This CDR3 is 15 amino acids long. CDR1 and CDR2 from the germline V gene are MDHEN and SYDVKM. The CDR3: CASSVPGQGAVEQFF. The CDR3 DNA reads TGTGCCAGCAGTGTACCGGGACAGGGGGCGGTTGAGCAGTTCTTC.

Details on this clonotype: Possible read error: a much larger clone is one base away. The chain couples TRBV6-6 to TRBJ1-1; no clear D gene. Germline V gene data show CDR1 as MNHNY and CDR2 as SVGAGI (reference sequence). The CDR3 has 12 residues. V lost 0 bases to trimming and J lost 10 bases, with 9 bases between them. The CDR3 nucleotides are TGTGCCAGCAGTTACTCGAGGTCCGCAGCTTTCTTT. Protein product: CASSYSRSAAFF.

This clonotype was counted only a few times. The V call is TRBV20-1, the J call TRBJ2-7; D perhaps matches TRBD2 (6 bases). Germline V lookup: CDR1 DFQATT, CDR2 SNEGSKA (reference sequence). V dropped 3 bases and J dropped 7 bases, with 22 bases sitting between them. This CDR3 region has 15 residues. The CDR3 loop reads CSASSLGGGIGEQYF. The CDR3 region has the DNA TGCAGTGCTAGCTCTCTTGGGGGAGGCATTGGGGAGCAGTACTTC.

In this sample, this clonotype turned up a few times. The chain carries TRBV12-3 or TRBV12-4 and TRBJ1-2; 9 bases match TRBD1. J lost 4 bases, V lost 5 bases, and 2 bases had no gene match. The CDR3 is 13 residues long. CDR3 protein: CASSRDRVYGYTF. The CDR3 nucleotides are TGTGCCAGCAGTCGGGACAGGGTCTATGGCTACACCTTC.

The chain has TRBV7-2 and TRBJ2-4; maybe TRBD1 (5 bases). CDR3 size: 16 residues. V was trimmed by 0 bases and J by 13 bases, leaving 22 bases between them. The germline V gene encodes CDR1 SGHTA and CDR2 FQGNSA. The CDR3 loop reads CASSLALGQYYNEQYF. In nucleotides, the CDR3 is TGTGCCAGCAGCTTAGCGCTAGGACAATACTACAATGAGCAGTACTTC.

V usage is TRBV4-3 and J usage is TRBJ2-1; 10 bases are a match to TRBD2. This CDR3 contains 18 residues. V lost 0 bases, J lost 8 bases, and 13 bases stayed unmatched. Germline V CDR1 and CDR2: LGHNA, YSLEER. The CDR3 DNA sequence: TGCGCCAGCAGCCAAGAAACTACTAGCGGGGTCGCTAGGGATGAGCAGTTCTTC. This encodes CASSQETTSGVARDEQFF.

This clonotype was detected ten times or more. The chain has TRBV7-2 and TRBJ2-3, with D possibly called TRBD1 or TRBD2 (5 bases each). V was cut by 3 bases and J by 4 bases, with 5 bases left in between. Germline V gene lookup returns CDR1 SGHTA and CDR2 FQGNSA. This CDR3 spans 12 amino acids. CDR3 in amino acids: CASSLGADTQYF. CDR3 bases: TGTGCCAGCAGCTTGGGGGCAGATACGCAGTATTTT.

The gene calls are TRBV28 and TRBJ2-1; the D gene is possibly TRBD2 (6 bases). Trimming took off 10 bases at V and 6 bases at J, with 19 bases between the two ends. Germline CDR1 and CDR2: MDHEN and SYDVKM. The CDR3 spans 14 residues. The CDR3 sequence: CATHGGGGVNEQFF. The CDR3 nucleotides read TGTGCCACCCATGGTGGAGGAGGGGTCAATGAGCAGTTCTTC.